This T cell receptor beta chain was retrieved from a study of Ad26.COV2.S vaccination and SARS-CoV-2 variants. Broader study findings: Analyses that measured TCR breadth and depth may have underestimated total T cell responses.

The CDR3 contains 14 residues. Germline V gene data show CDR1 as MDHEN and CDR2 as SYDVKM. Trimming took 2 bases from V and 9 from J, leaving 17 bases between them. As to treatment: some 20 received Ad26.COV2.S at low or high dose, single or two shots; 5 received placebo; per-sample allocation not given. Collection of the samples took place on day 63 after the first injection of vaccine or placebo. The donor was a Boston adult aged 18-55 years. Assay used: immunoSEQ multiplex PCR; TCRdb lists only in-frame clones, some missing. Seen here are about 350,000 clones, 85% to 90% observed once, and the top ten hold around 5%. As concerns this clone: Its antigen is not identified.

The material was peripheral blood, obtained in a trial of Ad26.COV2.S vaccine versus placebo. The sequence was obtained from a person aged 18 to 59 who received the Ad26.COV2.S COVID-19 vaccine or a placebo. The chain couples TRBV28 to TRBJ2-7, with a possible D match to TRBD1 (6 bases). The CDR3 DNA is TGTGCCAGCAGTTTAAACAGGGCAACTAGTTGGCAGTACTTC. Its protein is CASSLNRATSWQYF.